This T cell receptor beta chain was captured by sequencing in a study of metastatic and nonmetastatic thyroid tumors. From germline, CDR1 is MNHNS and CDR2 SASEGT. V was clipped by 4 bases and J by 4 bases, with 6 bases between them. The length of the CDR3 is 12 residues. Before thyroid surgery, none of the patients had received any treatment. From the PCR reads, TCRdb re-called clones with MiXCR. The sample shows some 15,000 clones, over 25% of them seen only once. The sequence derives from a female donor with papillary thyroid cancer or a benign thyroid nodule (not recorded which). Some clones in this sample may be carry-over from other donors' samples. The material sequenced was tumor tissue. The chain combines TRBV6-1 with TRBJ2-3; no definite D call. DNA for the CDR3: TGTGCCAGCAGTGGGCTCTCAGATACGCAGTATTTT. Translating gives CASSGLSDTQYF.